The 32 T cell receptor beta chains reported below all come from one sample, sequenced in a study of blood T cell repertoires in COVID-19 (dated by TCRdb to between 2020 and 2021). Library prep was done by the immunoSEQ multiplex PCR assay. Here the immuneACCESS table is served through TCRdb, limited to in-frame sequences with V and J called. Missing clones are a known gap in these copies; in checked studies unresolved V genes cover under half, and the rest lacks a known reason. In this sample the table shows approximately 97,000 clones, around 90% of which occur a single time. Of the sample, approximately 2% is held by the ten largest clones. Sequenced input: peripheral blood. The receptors shown here come from a man aged 50-59 years with COVID-19, enrolled during active disease.

This clone was picked up a small number of times. The chain employs TRBV27 and TRBJ1-6, with 7 bases that match TRBD1. Losses at the gene ends were 0 bases for V and 10 bases for J; bases not matched to a gene: 6. Germline values: CDR1 MNHEY, CDR2 SMNVEV (reference sequence). The CDR3 runs to 15 residues. CDR3 residues: CASSLSAGGLSPLHF. CDR3 bases: TGTGCCAGCAGTTTATCGGCAGGGGGTTTATCACCCCTCCACTTT.

The genes are TRBV15 and TRBJ1-3, with D perhaps matching TRBD1 (5 bases). CDR1 and CDR2 from the germline V gene are LNHNV and YYDKDF (reference sequence). V lost 0 bases and J 0 bases, leaving 12 bases between the germline ends. There are 17 residues in the CDR3. The CDR3 DNA is TGTGCCACCAGCAGAGACCCTAAGGGGTCCTCTGGAAACACCATATATTTT. Translated, it gives CATSRDPKGSSGNTIYF.

This clone was seen more than once but under ten times. V usage is TRBV7-9 and J usage is TRBJ1-3; D gene unclear. The CDR3 runs 13 residues. Trimming removed 5 bases from V and 5 bases from J, with 10 bases in between. The germline gives CDR1 SEHNR, CDR2 FQNEAQ (reference sequence). In nucleotides, the CDR3 is TGTGCCAGCAGCACCGGCGGGAGAAACACCATATATTTT. It translates to CASSTGGRNTIYF.

V gene TRBV10-3 combines with J gene TRBJ2-7; a weak D match, TRBD1 (6 bases). V was pared by 6 bases and J by 2 bases, with 17 bases between. CDR3 size: 15 residues. The germline CDR1 and CDR2 sequences are ENHRY and SYGVKD. CDR3 sequence: CAIRGGVGEPYEQYF. CDR3 bases: TGTGCCATCAGAGGGGGAGTGGGGGAACCCTACGAGCAGTACTTC.

This clone was seen once. V gene TRBV9 combines with J gene TRBJ1-1; no definite D call. V dropped 4 bases and J dropped 1 base, with 17 bases sitting between them. This CDR3 spans 16 amino acids. Germline CDR1 reads SGDLS; CDR2 reads YYNGEE. The CDR3 bases are TGTGCCAGCAGCCCATCAAATCTAATGTGGAACACTGAAGCTTTCTTT. Its translation is CASSPSNLMWNTEAFF.

CDR3 DNA sequence: TGTGCCAGCAGCGCGAGTCACAGGACCCAATCCGGGGAGACCCAGTACTTC. This sequence encodes CASSASHRTQSGETQYF. The chain combines TRBV9 with TRBJ2-5; maybe TRBD1 (5 bases). In germline, CDR1 is SGDLS, CDR2 YYNGEE. V was shortened by 3 bases and J by 5 bases, with 23 bases between the two germline ends. The CDR3 covers 17 residues.

The chain carries TRBV6-1 and TRBJ2-1; 14 bases map to TRBD2. V gave up 4 bases and J gave up 2 bases; unmatched junction bases: 1. Per the germline V gene, CDR1 is MNHNS and CDR2 is SASEGT. The CDR3 length is 16 residues. CDR3 residues: CASSGGLAGAYNEQFF. The DNA for the CDR3 is TGTGCCAGCAGTGGGGGACTAGCGGGGGCCTACAATGAGCAGTTCTTC.

J is TRBJ2-7 and V is TRBV5-1; 8 nucleotides agree with TRBD2. CDR1 and CDR2 (germline): SGHRS, YFSETQ. This CDR3 contains 12 residues. The junction had 6 bases not matched to a gene; V was cut back by 7 bases and J by 6 bases. The CDR3 sequence: CASGRGASEQYF. CDR3 sequence (DNA): TGCGCCAGCGGGCGGGGGGCAAGCGAGCAGTACTTC.

The chain recombines TRBV5-4 with TRBJ2-2, with D possibly being TRBD2 (7 bases). There are 17 residues in the CDR3. V gave up 0 bases and J gave up 4 bases, with 16 bases separating them. CDR1 and CDR2 (germline): SGHNT, YYREEE (reference sequence). CDR3 DNA: TGTGCCAGCAGCTTGGCCATGGGGGGGGCCAGCACCGGGGAGCTGTTTTTT. It specifies CASSLAMGGASTGELFF.

V is TRBV7-9 and J is TRBJ2-3, with TRBD2 matching over 7 bases. This CDR3 region has 14 residues. V gave up 3 bases and J gave up 1 base; unmatched junction bases: 1. Germline V lookup: CDR1 SEHNR, CDR2 FQNEAQ (reference sequence). CDR3 in amino acids: CASSFAGGTDTQYF. The DNA of the CDR3 is TGTGCCAGCAGCTTTGCGGGGGGCACAGATACGCAGTATTTT.

The V and J genes are TRBV12-3 or TRBV12-4 and TRBJ1-2; D remains unclear. There are 11 residues in the CDR3. Trimming shortened V by 1 base and J by 14 bases, and 11 bases separated the two germline ends. The CDR3 protein is CASSLGGARTF. DNA of the CDR3: TGTGCCAGCAGTTTAGGAGGTGCAAGGACCTTC.

The rearrangement links TRBV7-6 to TRBJ2-1; 10 positions agree with TRBD2. The CDR3 is made up of 13 amino acids. CDR1 and CDR2 from the germline V gene are SGHVS and FNYEAQ. V was clipped by 5 bases and J by 12 bases; unmatched bases: 7. In DNA form, the CDR3 reads TGTGCCAGCAGCGAGCGGCTAGCGGGGGTGCAGTTCTTC. Translated, it gives CASSERLAGVQFF.

The chain has TRBV11-3 and TRBJ2-1; a possible D gene is TRBD1 (6 bases). The V end lost 2 bases, the J end lost 4 bases, and 15 bases lay between the germline ends. This CDR3 is built from 16 residues. The germline V gene has CDR1 SGHNT and CDR2 YENEEA. CDR3 coding DNA: TGTGCCAGCAGCTTATCGGGGACACAGCCTTACAATGAGCAGTTCTTC. This translates into CASSLSGTQPYNEQFF.

In its sample, this clone was seen once. The chain uses TRBV28 and TRBJ2-1; 8 nucleotides match TRBD1. CDR1 is MDHEN, CDR2 SYDVKM, per germline. The ends lost 4 bases at V and 14 bases at J; junction bases unmatched: 7. The CDR3 has 12 residues. Written as DNA, the CDR3 is TGTGCCAGCAGTTCCTACCGACAGGGGAAGTTCTTC. It encodes CASSSYRQGKFF.

This rearrangement joins TRBV7-8 to TRBJ2-2; D is ambiguous. Trimming pared 2 bases from V and 4 bases from J, leaving 8 bases between. The V gene's germline CDR1 is SGHVS and CDR2 FQNEAQ. This CDR3 is built from 14 residues. In DNA form, the CDR3 reads TGTGCCAGCAGCTTATCGTCCGGCACCGGGGAGCTGTTTTTT. Protein: CASSLSSGTGELFF.

This chain joins TRBV5-8 and TRBJ1-5, with a tentative D call TRBD1 (6 bases). The V end lost 0 bases, the J end lost 0 bases, and 7 bases lay between the germline ends. This CDR3 comprises 15 residues. Germline V gene sequence: CDR1 SGHTS, CDR2 YDEGEE. The CDR3 loop is CASSLAGDSNQPQHF. The CDR3 nucleotides read TGTGCCAGCAGCTTGGCAGGGGATAGCAATCAGCCCCAGCATTTT.

The genes are TRBV30 and TRBJ2-1; tentatively, D is TRBD2 (6 bases). Germline-derived CDR1 and CDR2 are GTSNPN and SVGIG (reference sequence). Trimming removed 7 bases at V and 0 bases at J, with 13 bases between. The CDR3 length is 14 residues. CDR3 sequence reads: CALRASVSYNEQFF. The CDR3 region has the DNA TGTGCCTTGCGGGCTAGCGTCTCCTACAATGAGCAGTTCTTC.

This clone was counted a single time. This chain connects TRBV30 to TRBJ1-1; TRBD1 aligns across 7 bases. The CDR3 has 12 residues. Per germline, CDR1 GTSNPN and CDR2 SVGIG (reference sequence). V lost 8 bases and J lost 3; bases outside the gene matches: 6. CDR3 protein: CAVDREDTEAFF. The CDR3 DNA reads TGTGCCGTAGACAGGGAGGACACTGAAGCTTTCTTT.

The J gene is TRBJ2-7, the V gene TRBV10-1; no clear D. The germline CDR1 and CDR2 sequences are WNHNN and SYGVQD (reference sequence). Deletions cut 3 bases from V and 3 bases from J, with 12 bases between. The CDR3 is made up of 14 amino acids. In nucleotides, the CDR3 is TGCGCCAGCAGTGACGGTCGAGGTAACTACGAGCAGTACTTC. Its protein product is CASSDGRGNYEQYF.

The chain couples TRBV29-1 to TRBJ1-4; 8 bases fit TRBD1. Trimming took 6 bases from V and 7 from J; bases not matched to a gene: 10. The CDR3 is 14 residues long. Per germline, CDR1 SQVTM and CDR2 ANQGSEA. The CDR3 spells CSVADTGGREKLFF. CDR3 sequence (DNA): TGCAGCGTGGCTGACACAGGGGGTCGTGAAAAACTGTTTTTT.

This chain connects TRBV11-2 to TRBJ2-3; possibly TRBD2 for D (6 bases). Germline CDR1 reads SGHAT; CDR2 reads FQNNGV. V was trimmed by 5 bases and J by 3 bases, leaving 12 bases between them. The CDR3 has 14 residues. The CDR3 sequence is CASSPLGGTDTQYF. CDR3 coding DNA: TGTGCCAGCAGCCCCTTGGGGGGTACAGATACGCAGTATTTT.

This clone was picked up a small number of times. The chain carries TRBV2 and TRBJ1-2; perhaps TRBD1 as D (5 bases). Germline assignment: CDR1 SNHLY and CDR2 FYNNEI. V lost 7 bases, J lost 7 bases, and 22 bases lay in between. This CDR3 is 15 amino acids long. The DNA of the CDR3 is TGTGCCAGCACCACAAGAGACGGGGGGTTGCGTGGCTACACCTTC. Encoded protein: CASTTRDGGLRGYTF.

On this clone itself: This same CDR3 is encoded by further DNA sequences in the sample. This chain connects TRBV18 to TRBJ1-2; TRBD1 might be the D (6 bases). The CDR3 is 12 residues long. Germline V CDR1 and CDR2: KGHSH, LQKENI. V was clipped by 3 bases and J by 4 bases, with 6 bases between them. The CDR3 loop reads CASSPDSYGYTF. In nucleotides, the CDR3 is TGTGCCAGCTCACCGGACAGCTATGGCTACACCTTC.

J is TRBJ2-7 and V is TRBV4-2, with 7 bases aligning to TRBD2. The CDR3 spans 14 residues. CDR1 and CDR2 from the germline V gene are LGHNA and YNFKEQ. Unmatched junction bases numbered 4, after V lost 4 bases and J lost 1 base. The CDR3 coding sequence is TGTGCCAGCAGCCGGGGAGCGGGGTCCTACGAGCAGTACTTC. It is translated as CASSRGAGSYEQYF.

This chain links TRBV5-5 with TRBJ1-1; TRBD1 might be the D (5 bases). CDR1 is SGHKS and CDR2 is YYEKEE in the germline V gene (reference sequence). Trimming cost V 5 bases and J 6 bases, with 26 bases left between them. The CDR3 runs to 17 residues. CDR3 in DNA: TGTGCCAGCAGGCCCGGACAAGGGTTTGCGGTGATCCCTGAAGCTTTCTTT. As protein: CASRPGQGFAVIPEAFF.

The CDR3 nucleotides read TGTGCCATCAGTGAGTCTAGAGATCCCAACTATGGCTACACCTTC. This encodes CAISESRDPNYGYTF. The V gene is TRBV10-3, the J gene TRBJ1-2; D unclear. The germline V gene has CDR1 ENHRY and CDR2 SYGVKD. The CDR3 is 15 residues long. V dropped 0 bases and J dropped 2 bases, with 10 bases sitting between them.

V and J are TRBV18 and TRBJ1-1; 7 bases align to TRBD1. V lost 2 bases and J lost 3; bases outside the gene matches: 0. Germline assignment: CDR1 KGHSH and CDR2 LQKENI. The CDR3 has 13 amino acids. The CDR3 is CASSPTGDTEAFF. Written as DNA, the CDR3 is TGTGCCAGCTCACCAACAGGGGACACTGAAGCTTTCTTT.

The J gene is TRBJ2-7, the V gene TRBV9, with D possibly TRBD2 on 6 matching bases. This CDR3 spans 15 amino acids. CDR1 SGDLS and CDR2 YYNGEE come from the germline V gene. Trimming removed 3 bases at V and 6 bases at J, with 19 bases between. The CDR3 spells CASSAGSPEPAEQYF. The CDR3 region has the DNA TGTGCCAGCAGCGCCGGGAGCCCCGAACCTGCCGAGCAGTACTTC.

This chain joins TRBV5-1 and TRBJ2-7, with TRBD1 identical over 9 bases. CDR3 length equals 16 residues. Germline V lookup: CDR1 SGHRS, CDR2 YFSETQ. Unmatched junction bases numbered 5, after V lost 0 bases and J lost 1 base. In DNA form, the CDR3 reads TGCGCCAGCAGCTTGGCCCCGGGACAGGGTTCCTACGAGCAGTACTTC. The encoded protein is CASSLAPGQGSYEQYF.

The V gene is TRBV18, the J gene TRBJ2-1; tentatively, D is TRBD1 (6 bases). CDR1 is KGHSH, CDR2 LQKENI, per germline. Trimming shortened V by 5 bases and J by 3 bases, and 14 bases separated the two germline ends. This CDR3 is built from 15 residues. The CDR3, as DNA: TGTGCCAGCTCAGACGAAGGCAGGGGCTACAATGAGCAGTTCTTC. This sequence encodes CASSDEGRGYNEQFF.

The chain links TRBV12-3 or TRBV12-4 to TRBJ1-1; a possible D gene is TRBD1 (5 bases). There are 13 residues in the CDR3. V dropped 2 bases and J dropped 1 base, with 5 bases sitting between them. DNA for the CDR3: TGTGCCAGCAGTTTAACAGGGAACACTGAAGCTTTCTTT. It is translated as CASSLTGNTEAFF.

The CDR3 is CASSLGTGGSFNYGYTF. The DNA of the CDR3 is TGTGCCAGCAGCTTGGGGACAGGGGGCTCCTTCAACTATGGCTACACCTTC. The chain has TRBV5-6 and TRBJ1-2; the match to TRBD1 covers 11 bases. The V gene's germline CDR1 is SGHDT and CDR2 YYEEEE. The CDR3 covers 17 residues. V lost 0 bases to trimming and J lost 2 bases; unmatched junction nucleotides: 6.